These 7 T cell receptor beta chains came from one sample sequenced in a study of T cell responses to AZD1222 COVID-19 vaccine. Clones were sequenced by immunoSEQ multiplex PCR, and TCRdb holds only the in-frame ones, with some missing. The sample lists about 120,000 clones; roughly 92% were seen once. The source material was peripheral blood, sampled 28 days after the second AZD1222 dose. The source of these receptors is an adult who received the AZD1222 COVID-19 vaccine.

The chain couples TRBV5-6 to TRBJ1-5, with a tentative D call TRBD1 (5 bases). The V end lost 3 bases, the J end lost 8 bases, and 18 bases lay between the germline ends. CDR3 length: 15 amino acids. Looked up from germline, CDR1 is SGHDT and CDR2 is YYEEEE. CDR3 nucleotides: TGTGCCAGCAGCTATCAGGGCGGGGATTCTAAGCCCCAGCATTTT. This codes for CASSYQGGDSKPQHF.

The V and J genes are TRBV5-1 and TRBJ2-4, with TRBD1 matching over 7 bases. The germline V gene has CDR1 SGHRS and CDR2 YFSETQ. The CDR3 contains 14 residues. V shed 1 base and J 5 bases; nucleotides not matched to a gene: 3. CDR3 in amino acids: CASSLSGQENIQYF. CDR3 sequence (DNA): TGCGCCAGCAGCTTGAGCGGACAGGAAAACATTCAGTACTTC.

The CDR3, as DNA: TGTGCCAGCTCACCACGGGCGGCGGACGAGCAGTACTTC. It is translated as CASSPRAADEQYF. V gene TRBV18 combines with J gene TRBJ2-7, with D uncertain. The CDR3 length is 13 residues. CDR1 is KGHSH and CDR2 is LQKENI in the germline V gene. V lost 1 base and J lost 5, with 9 bases in between.

The rearrangement uses TRBV5-4 and TRBJ2-7; TRBD2 matches 14 bases. The junction had 8 bases not matched to a gene; V was cut back by 4 bases and J by 5 bases. Germline CDR1 SGHNT, CDR2 YYREEE (reference sequence). The CDR3 sequence is 16 residues long. The CDR3 DNA follows: TGTGCCAGCAGCCGAGGGACTAGCGGGAGTAGAAACGAGCAGTACTTC. Residues: CASSRGTSGSRNEQYF.

This chain uses TRBV28 with TRBJ2-7; D is undetermined. The V end was cut by 5 bases, the J end by 2 bases, with 10 bases between. Germline lookup yields CDR1 MDHEN and CDR2 SYDVKM. The CDR3 sequence is 13 residues long. The CDR3 sequence: CASSLQGPYEQYF. For the CDR3, the DNA is TGTGCCAGCAGTCTACAAGGCCCCTACGAGCAGTACTTC.

The V gene is TRBV3-1 (or the pseudogene TRBV3-2), the J gene TRBJ2-1; no definite D call. The CDR3 totals 14 residues. Germline V lookup: CDR1 LGHDT, CDR2 YNNKEL (reference sequence). Trimming shortened V by 1 base and J by 10 bases, and 14 bases separated the two germline ends. CDR3 protein: CASSQVEPRWEQFF. CDR3 sequence (DNA): TGTGCCAGCAGCCAAGTAGAACCCCGTTGGGAGCAGTTCTTC.

This chain connects TRBV5-1 to TRBJ1-1, with 7 bases fitting TRBD1. Germline loops: CDR1 SGHRS, CDR2 YFSETQ. The CDR3 contains 17 residues. With V trimmed by 0 bases and J by 1 base, 9 bases remained unmatched. CDR3 residues: CASSLAKGATSNTEAFF. CDR3 nucleotide sequence: TGCGCCAGCAGCTTGGCCAAGGGGGCAACATCGAACACTGAAGCTTTCTTT.